The 14 T cell receptor beta chains below come from one sample, sequenced in a study of prognosis after radiotherapy for stage I lung cancer. Two-round multiplex PCR on genomic DNA was the method by which TCR beta CDR3 was amplified. First-round PCR amplification was performed with primers specific to each TRBV and TRBJ gene. TCRdb independently ran MiXCR on the multiplex PCR reads; one entry per CDR3 protein. In the table there are some 35,000 distinct CDR3 sequences, about 34% of which are singletons. The sample in question was PBMCs, obtained before or after stereotactic body radiation therapy (not recorded which). The receptors originated from a donor at least 50 years old with non-small cell lung cancer.

The CDR3 DNA is TGTGCCAGCAGCTTAGAGGCGGTCCGCCCTAGAAACACCATATATTTT. Amino acids: CASSLEAVRPRNTIYF. The chain carries TRBV7-9 and TRBJ1-3; no clear D. Germline V gene sequence: CDR1 SEHNR, CDR2 FQNEAQ (reference sequence). This CDR3 contains 16 residues. V lost 1 base and J lost 5, with 15 bases in between.

Of note for this clonotype: This sequence may be a read error, since a much larger clone differs from it by one base. The genes are TRBV5-5 and TRBJ2-2; TRBD1 agrees at 7 bases. The germline V gene has CDR1 SGHKS and CDR2 YYEKEE (reference sequence). The CDR3 loop spans 15 amino acids. The CDR3 loop is CASSLRTGVSGELSF. The CDR3 nucleotides read TGTGCCAGCAGCTTACGGACAGGAGTATCCGGGGAGCTGTCTTTT.

In this sample, this clonotype turned up once. V is TRBV9 and J is TRBJ1-1; D is uncertain. The germline V gene encodes CDR1 SGDLS and CDR2 YYNGEE. CDR3 length equals 12 residues. V was trimmed by 6 bases and J by 7 bases, leaving 13 bases between them. The CDR3 bases are TGTGCCAGCATCCCAGAGGTAGTTGAAGCTTTCTTT. It specifies CASIPEVVEAFF. The full variable domain, rest sourced from reference TRBV9 and TRBJ1-1, is DSGVTQTPKHLITATGQRVTLRCSPRSGDLSVYWYQQSLDQGLQFLIQYYNGEERAKGNILERFSAQQFPDLHSELNLSSLELGDSALYFCASIPEVVEAFFGQGTRLTVV.

By proportion, this clonotype is medium-sized. The rearrangement joins TRBV28 to TRBJ2-7, with 10 bases fitting TRBD1. Germline lookup yields CDR1 MDHEN and CDR2 SYDVKM. CDR3 length equals 14 residues. Unmatched junction bases numbered 6, after V lost 7 bases and J lost 3 bases. CDR3 sequence reads: CASTAWTGGYEQYF. The CDR3 bases are TGTGCCAGCACCGCTTGGACAGGGGGCTACGAGCAGTACTTC. The full variable domain, completed using reference TRBV28 and TRBJ2-7, is DVKVTQSSRYLVKRTGEKVFLECVQDMDHENMFWYRQDPGLGLRLIYFSYDVKMKEKGDIPEGYSVSREKKERFSLILESASTNQTSMYLCASTAWTGGYEQYFGPGTRLTVT.

As for this clonotype: Since a much larger clone is just one base distant, this may be a read error. Written as DNA, the CDR3 is TGCGCCAGCATCCAAGGGAGGGACACTGAAGCTTTCTTT. It yields the protein CASIQGRDTEAFF. V usage is TRBV5-1 and J usage is TRBJ1-1; D is unclear. Trimming left V 6 bases short and J 3 bases short, with 12 bases between. Per germline, CDR1 SGHRS and CDR2 YFSETQ. This CDR3 contains 13 residues.

This clonotype was detected many times. CDR3 nucleotide sequence: TGTGCCAGCGGTCGGGCTCCAGGGAGAGTTTTGAACACTGAAGCTTTCTTT. It codes for CASGRAPGRVLNTEAFF. V and J are TRBV7-9 and TRBJ1-1; D possibly corresponds to TRBD1 (5 bases). Trimming left V 8 bases short and J 0 bases short, with 22 bases between. The CDR3 is made up of 17 amino acids. Germline V gene lookup returns CDR1 SEHNR and CDR2 FQNEAQ (reference sequence).

For this clonotype: At one boundary the junction diverges from the germline segment, which might be a read error. The chain couples TRBV12-3 or TRBV12-4 to TRBJ2-7; weak D call: TRBD2 (6 bases). CDR3 length equals 14 residues. CDR3 amino acids: CASSFLGGPYEHYF. CDR3 bases: TGTGCTAGCAGTTTCCTGGGGGGACCCTACGAGCATTACTTC.

In regard to this clonotype: A far more abundant clone sits one base away, making this likely a read error. The J gene is TRBJ1-2, the V gene TRBV6-6, with unresolved D. V was pared by 2 bases and J by 3 bases, with 16 bases between. The V gene's germline CDR1 is MNHNY and CDR2 SVGAGI (reference sequence). This CDR3 is built from 16 residues. As DNA, the CDR3 is TGTGCCAGCAGTTACGGGCATCTCCTGGTAGACTATGGCTACACCTTC. Its protein is CASSYGHLLVDYGYTF.

This clonotype appeared many times. This may be a read error: a much more frequent sequence differs by one nucleotide. The chain couples TRBV6-5 to TRBJ2-2, with D perhaps TRBD1 (6 bases). Germline CDR1 reads MNHEY; CDR2 reads SVGAGI. CDR3 size: 17 residues. The CDR3 nucleotides are TGTGCCGGCAGTTACTCCCCTCGGACAGTTAGCACCGGGGAGCTGTTTTTT. Amino acids: CAGSYSPRTVSTGELFF.

Turning to this clonotype: Just one base apart from a much larger clone, this may be a read error. This chain connects TRBV6-4 to TRBJ1-1; D is unclear. Germline V gives CDR1 MRHNA, CDR2 SNTAGT. Trimming took 6 bases from V and 0 from J, leaving 8 bases between them. This CDR3 is 13 amino acids long. The CDR3 DNA reads as TGTGCCAGCAGAATGAGCATGAACACTGAAGCTTTCTTT. This sequence encodes CASRMSMNTEAFF.

This clonotype occurred many times. The chain links TRBV12-3 or TRBV12-4 to TRBJ2-3; D is uncertain. V dropped 1 base and J dropped 4 bases, with 3 bases sitting between them. This CDR3 region has 12 residues. In nucleotides, the CDR3 is TGTGCCAGCAGTTTAGTTTCAGATACGCAGTATTTT. Encoded protein: CASSLVSDTQYF.

This clonotype was seen many times. V gene TRBV5-1 combines with J gene TRBJ2-6; D unclear. V lost 2 bases and J 0 bases, leaving 12 bases between the germline ends. There are 17 residues in the CDR3. From germline, CDR1 is SGHRS and CDR2 YFSETQ. CDR3 in DNA: TGCGCCAGCAGCTTCAACACCTGGACCTCTGGGGCCAACGTCCTGACTTTC. Residues: CASSFNTWTSGANVLTF.

This clonotype was detected many times. The chain is built from TRBV28 and TRBJ2-1; D may match TRBD1 or TRBD2 (5 bases each). Trimming took off 4 bases at V and 1 base at J, with 14 bases between the two ends. Germline lookup yields CDR1 MDHEN and CDR2 SYDVKM. The CDR3 covers 16 residues. This CDR3 reads CASSSTGTGSYNEQFF. For the CDR3, the DNA is TGTGCCAGCAGTTCCACTGGGACGGGATCCTACAATGAGCAGTTCTTC.

The chain links TRBV7-7 to TRBJ2-5; D is unclear. This CDR3 comprises 13 residues. Germline assignment: CDR1 SSHAT and CDR2 FNYEAQ (reference sequence). Trimming cost V 8 bases and J 5 bases, with 15 bases left between them. The chain's CDR3 is CASAPGFMETQYF. In DNA, the CDR3 is TGTGCCAGCGCGCCTGGCTTCATGGAGACCCAGTACTTC.